The source of this TCR beta chain is a study of blood T cell repertoires in COVID-19. Trimming took 5 bases from V and 6 from J, leaving 20 bases between them. Germline CDR1 and CDR2: SGHNT and YYREEE (reference sequence). The CDR3 spans 15 residues. Measured with immunoSEQ multiplex PCR; TCRdb has only the in-frame clones, and not every one. Here the sample spans about 120,000 clones, around 80% being singletons. A few counts support this clone. This chain links TRBV5-4 with TRBJ1-2; D gene uncertain. The TCR comes from a man aged 40-49 years with active or convalescent COVID-19. Sequences were obtained from peripheral blood. CDR3 sequence (DNA): TGTGCCAGCAGTTTGATGACGGTTTCGGGAGATGGCTACACCTTC. As protein: CASSLMTVSGDGYTF.